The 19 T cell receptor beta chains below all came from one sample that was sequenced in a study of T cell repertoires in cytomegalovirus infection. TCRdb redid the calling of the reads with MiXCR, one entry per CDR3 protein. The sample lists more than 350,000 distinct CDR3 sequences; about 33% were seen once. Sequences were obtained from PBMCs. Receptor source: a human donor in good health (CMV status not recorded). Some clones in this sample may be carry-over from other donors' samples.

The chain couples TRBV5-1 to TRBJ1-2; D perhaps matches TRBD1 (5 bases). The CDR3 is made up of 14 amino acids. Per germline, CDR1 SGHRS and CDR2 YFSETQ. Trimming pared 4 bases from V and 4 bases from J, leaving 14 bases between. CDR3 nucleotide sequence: TGCGCCAGCAGCCCGAGGAGTGGGGGCTATGGCTACACCTTC. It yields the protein CASSPRSGGYGYTF. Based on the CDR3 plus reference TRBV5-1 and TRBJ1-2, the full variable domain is KAGVTQTPRYLIKTRGQQVTLSCSPISGHRSVSWYQQTPGQGLQFLFEYFSETQRNKGNFPGRFSGRQFSNSRSEMNVSTLELGDSALYLCASSPRSGGYGYTFGSGTRLTVV.

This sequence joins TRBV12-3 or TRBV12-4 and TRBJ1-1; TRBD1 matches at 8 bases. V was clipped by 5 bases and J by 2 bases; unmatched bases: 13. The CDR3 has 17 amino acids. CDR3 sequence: CASSTRQGRNLNTEAFF. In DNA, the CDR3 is TGTGCCAGCAGTACCCGACAGGGGAGAAACCTTAACACTGAAGCTTTCTTT.

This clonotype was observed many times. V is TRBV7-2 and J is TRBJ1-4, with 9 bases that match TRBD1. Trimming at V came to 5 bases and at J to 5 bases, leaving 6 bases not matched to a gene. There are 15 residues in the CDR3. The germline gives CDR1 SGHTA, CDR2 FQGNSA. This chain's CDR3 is CASSPRQGGNEKLFF. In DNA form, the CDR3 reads TGTGCCAGCAGCCCTCGACAGGGGGGGAATGAAAAACTGTTTTTT.

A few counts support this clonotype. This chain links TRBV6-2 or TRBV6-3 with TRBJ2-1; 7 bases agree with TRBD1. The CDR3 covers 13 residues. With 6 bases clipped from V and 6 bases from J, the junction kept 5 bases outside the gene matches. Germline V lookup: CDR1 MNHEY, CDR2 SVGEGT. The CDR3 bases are TGTGCCAGCAGCTGGACAGGCTCCAATGAGCAGTTCTTC. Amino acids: CASSWTGSNEQFF.

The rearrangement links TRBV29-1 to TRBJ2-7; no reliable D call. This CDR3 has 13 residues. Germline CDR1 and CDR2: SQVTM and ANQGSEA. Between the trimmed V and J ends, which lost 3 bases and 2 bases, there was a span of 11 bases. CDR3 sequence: CSVETDVPYEQYF. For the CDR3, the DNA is TGCAGCGTTGAGACCGATGTTCCCTACGAGCAGTACTTC.

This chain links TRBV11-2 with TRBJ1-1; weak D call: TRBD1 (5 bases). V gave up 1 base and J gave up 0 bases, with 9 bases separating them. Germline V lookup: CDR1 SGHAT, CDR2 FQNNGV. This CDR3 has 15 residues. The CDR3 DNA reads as TGTGCCAGCAGCTTAGGCCAGGGATTGAACACTGAAGCTTTCTTT. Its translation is CASSLGQGLNTEAFF. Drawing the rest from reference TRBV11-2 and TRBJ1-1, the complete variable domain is EAGVAQSPRYKIIEKRQSVAFWCNPISGHATLYWYQQILGQGPKLLIQFQNNGVVDDSQLPKDRFSAERLKGVDSTLKIQPAKLEDSAVYLCASSLGQGLNTEAFFGQGTRLTVV.

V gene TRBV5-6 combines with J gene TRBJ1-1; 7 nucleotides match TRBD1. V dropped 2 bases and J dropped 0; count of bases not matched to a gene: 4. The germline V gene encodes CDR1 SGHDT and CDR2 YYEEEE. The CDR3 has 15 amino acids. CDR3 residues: CASSLDRDLNTEAFF. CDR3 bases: TGTGCCAGCAGCTTAGACAGGGACTTGAACACTGAAGCTTTCTTT. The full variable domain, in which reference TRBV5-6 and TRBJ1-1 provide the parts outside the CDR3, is DAGVTQSPTHLIKTRGQQVTLRCSPKSGHDTVSWYQQALGQGPQFIFQYYEEEERQRGNFPDRFSGHQFPNYSSELNVNALLLGDSALYLCASSLDRDLNTEAFFGQGTRLTVV.

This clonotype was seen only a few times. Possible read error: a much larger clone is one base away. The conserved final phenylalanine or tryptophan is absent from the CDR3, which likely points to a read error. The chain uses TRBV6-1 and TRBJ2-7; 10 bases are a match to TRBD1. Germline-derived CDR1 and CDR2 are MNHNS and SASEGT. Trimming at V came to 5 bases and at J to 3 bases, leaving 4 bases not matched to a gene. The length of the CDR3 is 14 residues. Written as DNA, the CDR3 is TGTGCCAGCAGTTACCGGGACAGGGGCTACGAGCAGTACTTA. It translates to CASSYRDRGYEQYL.

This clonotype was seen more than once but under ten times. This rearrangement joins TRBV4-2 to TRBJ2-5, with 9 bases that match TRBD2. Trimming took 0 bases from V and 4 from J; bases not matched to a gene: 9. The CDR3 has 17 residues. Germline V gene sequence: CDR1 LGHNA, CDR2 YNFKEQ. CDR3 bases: TGTGCCAGCAGCCAAGACGGGACTAGCCGCGGCGGAGAGACCCAGTACTTC. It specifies CASSQDGTSRGGETQYF.

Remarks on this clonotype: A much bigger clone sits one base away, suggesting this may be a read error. CDR3 protein: CASRYFRGGNTIYF. The DNA of the CDR3 is TGTGCCAGCCGTTACTTCAGGGGTGGAAACACCATATATTTT. The chain is built from TRBV6-5 and TRBJ1-3; TRBD1 is a possible D gene (6 bases). The CDR3 covers 14 residues. In germline, CDR1 is MNHEY, CDR2 SVGAGI.

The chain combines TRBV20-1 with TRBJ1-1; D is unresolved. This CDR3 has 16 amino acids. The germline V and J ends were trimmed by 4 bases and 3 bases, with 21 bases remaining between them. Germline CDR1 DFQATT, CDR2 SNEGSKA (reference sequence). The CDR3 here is CSAIPGAGGLDTEAFF. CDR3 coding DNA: TGCAGTGCTATACCCGGCGCAGGCGGTCTGGACACTGAAGCTTTCTTT.

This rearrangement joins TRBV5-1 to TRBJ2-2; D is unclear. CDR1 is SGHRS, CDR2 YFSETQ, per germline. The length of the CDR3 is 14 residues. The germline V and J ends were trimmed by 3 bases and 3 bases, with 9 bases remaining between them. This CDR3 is CASSSSWDTGELFF. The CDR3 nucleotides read TGCGCCAGCAGCTCTAGTTGGGACACCGGGGAGCTGTTTTTT.

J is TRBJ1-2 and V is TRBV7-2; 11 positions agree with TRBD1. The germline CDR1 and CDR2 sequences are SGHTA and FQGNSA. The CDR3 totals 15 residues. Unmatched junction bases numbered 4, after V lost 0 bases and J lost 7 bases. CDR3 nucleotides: TGTGCCAGCAGCTTAGCCGGGACAGGGGGTCGTGGCTACACCTTC. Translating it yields CASSLAGTGGRGYTF.

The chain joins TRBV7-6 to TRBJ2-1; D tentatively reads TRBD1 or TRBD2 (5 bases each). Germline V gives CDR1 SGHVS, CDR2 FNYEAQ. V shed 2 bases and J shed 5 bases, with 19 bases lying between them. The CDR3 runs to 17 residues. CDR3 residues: CASSLIGTARRHNEQFF. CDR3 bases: TGTGCCAGCAGCTTAATCGGGACGGCGAGACGTCACAATGAGCAGTTCTTC.

The CDR3 sequence: CASSRGLSDEQYF. CDR3 DNA: TGCGCCAGCAGTAGGGGACTTTCGGACGAGCAGTACTTC. The V and J genes are TRBV10-1 and TRBJ2-7; tentatively, D is TRBD2 (6 bases). Trimming removed 5 bases at V and 5 bases at J, with 13 bases between. The CDR3 is made up of 13 amino acids. The germline CDR1 and CDR2 sequences are WNHNN and SYGVQD (reference sequence).

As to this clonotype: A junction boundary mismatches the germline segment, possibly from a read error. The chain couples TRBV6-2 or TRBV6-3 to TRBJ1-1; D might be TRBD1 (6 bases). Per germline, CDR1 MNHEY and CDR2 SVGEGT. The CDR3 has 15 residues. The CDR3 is CASRRSLRGNTEAFF. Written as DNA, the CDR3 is TGTGCCAGCAGGCGCTCATTAAGGGGGAACACTGAAGCGTTCTTT.

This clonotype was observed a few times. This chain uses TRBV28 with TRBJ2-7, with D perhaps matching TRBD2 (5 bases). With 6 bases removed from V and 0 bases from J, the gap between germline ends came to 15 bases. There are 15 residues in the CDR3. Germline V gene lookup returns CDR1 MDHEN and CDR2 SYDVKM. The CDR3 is CASRGADKPSYEQYF. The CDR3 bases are TGTGCCAGCAGGGGAGCAGATAAACCCTCCTACGAGCAGTACTTC.

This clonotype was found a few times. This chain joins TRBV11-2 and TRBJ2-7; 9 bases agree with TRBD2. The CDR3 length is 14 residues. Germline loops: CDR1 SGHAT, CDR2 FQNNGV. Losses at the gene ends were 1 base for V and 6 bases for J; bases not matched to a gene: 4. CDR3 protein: CASSLVTSGGEQYF. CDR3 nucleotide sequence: TGTGCCAGCAGCTTAGTGACTAGCGGAGGCGAGCAGTACTTC. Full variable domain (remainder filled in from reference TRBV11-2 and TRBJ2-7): EAGVAQSPRYKIIEKRQSVAFWCNPISGHATLYWYQQILGQGPKLLIQFQNNGVVDDSQLPKDRFSAERLKGVDSTLKIQPAKLEDSAVYLCASSLVTSGGEQYFGPGTRLTVT.

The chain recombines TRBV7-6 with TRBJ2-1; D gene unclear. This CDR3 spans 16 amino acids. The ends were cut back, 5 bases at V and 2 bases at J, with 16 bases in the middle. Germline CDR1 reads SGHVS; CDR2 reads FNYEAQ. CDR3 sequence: CASSPQAENTYNEQFF. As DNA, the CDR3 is TGTGCCAGCAGCCCACAAGCAGAGAACACCTACAATGAGCAGTTCTTC.